This entry lists 27 T cell receptor beta chains sequenced from one sample in a study of T cells in tumors after PD-1 blockade. Sequencing used immunoSEQ multiplex PCR; TCRdb keeps in-frame clones, though not all of them. Altogether roughly 50,000 clones are present, more than 75% being singletons, with the ten largest covering over 15%. The sequencing used PBMCs, collected before anti-PD-1 treatment. The receptors here all came from a human donor with basal cell carcinoma.

This sequence joins TRBV4-1 and TRBJ2-7; D tentatively reads TRBD1 or TRBD2 (5 bases each). The V end was cut by 2 bases, the J end by 3 bases, with 11 bases between. The length of the CDR3 is 14 residues. Germline CDR1 reads MGHRA; CDR2 reads YSYEKL. DNA for the CDR3: TGCGCCAGCAGCCAATTGACAGACTACTACGAGCAGTACTTC. Translation gives CASSQLTDYYEQYF.

This clone has only a few counts. The chain employs TRBV3-1 (or the pseudogene TRBV3-2) and TRBJ2-1; TRBD2 aligns across 7 bases. The CDR3 is made up of 16 amino acids. The germline V gene encodes CDR1 LGHDT and CDR2 YNNKEL (reference sequence). V gave up 4 bases and J gave up 6 bases; unmatched junction bases: 12. The CDR3 region is CASSPKLSSGTNEQFF. The CDR3 bases are TGTGCCAGCAGCCCGAAATTGTCTAGCGGAACCAATGAGCAGTTCTTC.

The chain is built from TRBV3-1 (or the pseudogene TRBV3-2) and TRBJ2-5; weak D call: TRBD1 (6 bases). The V end was cut by 3 bases, the J end by 13 bases, with 18 bases between. CDR3 length: 13 amino acids. CDR1 and CDR2 (germline): LGHDT, YNNKEL (reference sequence). The CDR3 loop reads CASSQPPGHRGYF. The DNA for the CDR3 is TGTGCCAGCAGCCAGCCTCCGGGACACCGTGGGTACTTC.

This chain uses TRBV5-1 with TRBJ1-3; 8 nucleotides match TRBD1. Germline CDR1 is SGHRS and CDR2 is YFSETQ. With V trimmed by 4 bases and J by 3 bases, 3 bases remained unmatched. The CDR3 totals 14 residues. The CDR3 sequence is CASSPDRVGNTIYF. CDR3 in DNA: TGCGCCAGCAGCCCGGACAGGGTTGGAAACACCATATATTTT.

V gene TRBV3-1 (or the pseudogene TRBV3-2) combines with J gene TRBJ1-1, with TRBD1 as a possible D gene (5 bases). CDR3 length equals 13 residues. The germline CDR1 and CDR2 sequences are LGHDT and YNNKEL (reference sequence). The V and J ends lost 6 bases and 5 bases respectively, with 13 bases between them. CDR3 in amino acids: CASRPPGTTEAFF. The CDR3 bases are TGTGCCAGCAGGCCCCCCGGGACTACTGAAGCTTTCTTT.

This clone was counted a single time. J is TRBJ1-1 and V is TRBV5-4; 7 positions agree with TRBD1. Germline V gene data show CDR1 as SGHNT and CDR2 as YYREEE (reference sequence). The CDR3 runs to 15 residues. The V segment lost 0 bases and the J segment 0 bases; nucleotides outside the gene matches: 2. The DNA for the CDR3 is TGTGCCAGCAGCTTGGGACAGGGTATGAACACTGAAGCTTTCTTT. Its translation is CASSLGQGMNTEAFF. The entire variable domain, with the rest obtained from reference TRBV5-4 and TRBJ1-1, is as follows: ETGVTQSPTHLIKTRGQQVTLRCSSQSGHNTVSWYQQALGQGPQFIFQYYREEENGRGNFPPRFSGLQFPNYSSELNVNALELDDSALYLCASSLGQGMNTEAFFGQGTRLTVV.

This clone was recorded a few times. The CDR3 DNA is TGCGCCAGCAGCCAAAAGGGTTACAATCAGCCCCAGCATTTT. Encoded protein: CASSQKGYNQPQHF. The chain is built from TRBV10-1 and TRBJ1-5, with D hard to call. Germline V gene sequence: CDR1 WNHNN, CDR2 SYGVQD (reference sequence). V lost 6 bases and J 3 bases, leaving 12 bases between the germline ends. The CDR3 length is 14 residues.

There are a few counts of this clone. The chain combines TRBV10-3 with TRBJ2-2; D call uncertain. Germline CDR1 and CDR2: ENHRY and SYGVKD. The germline V and J ends were trimmed by 6 bases and 3 bases, with 5 bases remaining between them. The CDR3 consists of 12 residues. CDR3 in DNA: TGTGCCATCAGATTTGACACCGGGGAGCTGTTTTTT. Protein product: CAIRFDTGELFF.

This sequence joins TRBV6-1 and TRBJ1-1; no clear D. V dropped 3 bases and J dropped 2 bases, with 7 bases sitting between them. This CDR3 comprises 13 residues. Germline V lookup: CDR1 MNHNS, CDR2 SASEGT. The CDR3 loop reads CASSDNSNTEAFF. CDR3 sequence (DNA): TGTGCCAGCAGTGATAACAGCAACACTGAAGCTTTCTTT.

This chain uses TRBV3-1 (or the pseudogene TRBV3-2) with TRBJ2-3, with D hard to call. Trimming took 0 bases from V and 10 from J, leaving 8 bases between them. Germline V lookup: CDR1 LGHDT, CDR2 YNNKEL (reference sequence). This CDR3 comprises 12 residues. The DNA of the CDR3 is TGTGCCAGCAGCCAAGAGCCTTCCCCGCAGTATTTT. It yields the protein CASSQEPSPQYF.

The chain recombines TRBV28 with TRBJ1-2, with D possibly matching TRBD1 (6 bases). Per germline, CDR1 MDHEN and CDR2 SYDVKM. The CDR3 is 15 amino acids. V lost 2 bases and J lost 3, with 13 bases in between. Written as DNA, the CDR3 is TGTGCCAGCAGTTTACAGGGACAATTTCACTATGGCTACACCTTC. Its protein is CASSLQGQFHYGYTF.

This clone was picked up a small number of times. The V and J genes are TRBV5-6 and TRBJ1-1, with 8 positions matching TRBD1. Trimming removed 3 bases from V and 11 bases from J; junction bases left unmatched: 6. The CDR3 is 12 amino acids. CDR1 and CDR2 from the germline V gene are SGHDT and YYEEEE. The CDR3 is CASSSQGAKAFF. The CDR3 nucleotides are TGTGCCAGCAGCTCCCAGGGGGCTAAGGCTTTCTTT.

V usage is TRBV2 and J usage is TRBJ1-5; D remains unclear. Germline V gives CDR1 SNHLY, CDR2 FYNNEI. V lost 2 bases and J lost 0, with 8 bases in between. This CDR3 has 15 amino acids. The CDR3 protein is CASSEKDLSNQPQHF. The CDR3 DNA is TGTGCCAGCAGTGAAAAGGATCTTAGCAATCAGCCCCAGCATTTT.

The chain couples TRBV30 to TRBJ1-2; no reliable D call. Germline V gives CDR1 GTSNPN, CDR2 SVGIG (reference sequence). V gave up 0 bases and J gave up 6 bases, with 11 bases separating them. The CDR3 is 13 amino acids. Here the CDR3 reads CAWSVQPWDGYTF. The CDR3 bases are TGTGCCTGGAGTGTTCAGCCCTGGGATGGCTACACCTTC.

V and J are TRBV2 and TRBJ2-1, with a weak D call TRBD2 (6 bases). The CDR3 has 11 residues. Germline loops: CDR1 SNHLY, CDR2 FYNNEI. V was pared by 6 bases and J by 10 bases, with 10 bases between. In DNA form, the CDR3 reads TGTGCCAGCAGGCTAGCGCGGGAGCAGTTCTTC. It encodes CASRLAREQFF.

J is TRBJ1-4 and V is TRBV6-5; 10 nucleotides match TRBD1. There are 15 residues in the CDR3. Trimming cost V 5 bases and J 8 bases; bases outside gene matches: 8. CDR1 and CDR2 from the germline V gene are MNHEY and SVGAGI. This CDR3 is CASSPIDRGREKLFF. As DNA, the CDR3 is TGTGCCAGCAGTCCAATAGACAGGGGGCGAGAAAAACTGTTTTTT.

This clone was observed a few times. The chain uses TRBV6-6 and TRBJ2-2, with D possibly matching TRBD1 (6 bases). The germline gives CDR1 MNHNY, CDR2 SVGAGI (reference sequence). The V and J ends lost 4 bases and 6 bases respectively, with 15 bases between them. The CDR3 covers 15 residues. CDR3 loop: CASSSAWGPPGELFF. In nucleotides, the CDR3 is TGTGCCAGCAGTTCCGCCTGGGGGCCCCCCGGGGAGCTGTTTTTT.

The gene calls are TRBV7-6 and TRBJ1-1, with D tentatively TRBD1 (5 bases). Germline V gives CDR1 SGHVS, CDR2 FNYEAQ. Trimming left V 5 bases short and J 1 base short, with 11 bases between. This CDR3 is 14 amino acids long. The CDR3 region is CASSAGPQNTEAFF. The CDR3 coding sequence is TGTGCCAGCAGCGCGGGGCCTCAGAACACTGAAGCTTTCTTT.

This sequence joins TRBV9 and TRBJ2-1, with 11 bases matching TRBD2. This CDR3 region has 18 residues. V trimming: 4 bases; J trimming: 1 base; junction bases outside the gene matches: 10. Germline CDR1 and CDR2: SGDLS and YYNGEE. The chain's CDR3 is CASSPGTSGYISYNEQFF. The CDR3 bases are TGTGCCAGCAGCCCCGGGACTAGCGGATACATATCCTACAATGAGCAGTTCTTC.

The J gene is TRBJ1-1, the V gene TRBV7-9; 7 bases agree with TRBD1. V dropped 6 bases and J dropped 4; count of bases not matched to a gene: 8. This CDR3 has 14 residues. Germline CDR1 and CDR2: SEHNR and FQNEAQ (reference sequence). In DNA, the CDR3 is TGTGCCAGCAGTGAGGGTGCAGGGGGCACTGAAGCTTTCTTT. Its protein is CASSEGAGGTEAFF.

The rearrangement links TRBV6-4 to TRBJ2-2, with D possibly TRBD1 on 6 matching bases. The CDR3 length is 15 residues. V was clipped by 8 bases and J by 0 bases, with 13 bases between them. The V gene's germline CDR1 is MRHNA and CDR2 SNTAGT. CDR3 in amino acids: CASRPQGSNTGELFF. CDR3 nucleotides: TGTGCCAGCCGGCCGCAGGGGTCGAACACCGGGGAGCTGTTTTTT.

The chain joins TRBV19 to TRBJ2-3, with a possible D match to TRBD1 (6 bases). V was trimmed by 5 bases and J by 1 base, leaving 10 bases between them. Germline V gene data show CDR1 as LNHDA and CDR2 as SQIVND (reference sequence). The CDR3 length is 14 residues. CDR3 in amino acids: CASSLTGRTDTQYF. The CDR3, as DNA: TGTGCCAGTAGTCTGACAGGCCGCACAGATACGCAGTATTTT.

The chain combines TRBV6-6 with TRBJ1-5, with 7 bases identical to TRBD1. V was clipped by 7 bases and J by 0 bases; unmatched bases: 3. Looked up from germline, CDR1 is MNHNY and CDR2 is SVGAGI (reference sequence). This CDR3 contains 14 residues. CDR3 sequence: CASTRQGSNQPQHF. The CDR3 DNA is TGTGCCAGCACCCGACAGGGTAGCAATCAGCCCCAGCATTTT.

This chain connects TRBV29-1 to TRBJ2-1, with 11 nucleotides matching TRBD2. The V segment lost 0 bases and the J segment 0 bases; nucleotides outside the gene matches: 7. This CDR3 is built from 18 residues. Per germline, CDR1 SQVTM and CDR2 ANQGSEA. The CDR3 spells CSVEDGTSGGDSYNEQFF. CDR3 bases: TGCAGCGTTGAAGATGGTACTAGCGGGGGCGACTCCTACAATGAGCAGTTCTTC.

The chain recombines TRBV19 with TRBJ2-1; the match to TRBD1 covers 10 bases. V lost 10 bases, J lost 5 bases, and 14 bases stayed unmatched. Germline assignment: CDR1 LNHDA and CDR2 SQIVND (reference sequence). The CDR3 has 16 amino acids. The CDR3 coding sequence is TGTGCCACTAGGGACAGGGGACTCCTCGGGGACAATGAGCAGTTCTTC. Amino acids: CATRDRGLLGDNEQFF.

The CDR3 loop is CAISGISREGGYTF. DNA for the CDR3: TGTGCCATCAGTGGGATTTCTAGGGAAGGGGGCTACACCTTC. The chain joins TRBV10-3 to TRBJ1-2, with unresolved D. The CDR3 spans 14 residues. Germline lookup yields CDR1 ENHRY and CDR2 SYGVKD. With 4 bases removed from V and 8 bases from J, the gap between germline ends came to 17 bases.

This chain uses TRBV20-1 with TRBJ1-2; D call uncertain. The germline gives CDR1 DFQATT, CDR2 SNEGSKA (reference sequence). V was pared by 3 bases and J by 3 bases, with 8 bases between. The CDR3 extends over 12 amino acids. The CDR3 DNA reads TGCAGTGCTAGTTCGGGAGACTATGGCTACACCTTC. Its protein product is CSASSGDYGYTF.